Described below is a single T cell receptor (beta chain) sequence and its context. The target antigen is unknown. The CDR3 sequence is 16 residues long. V was pared by 0 bases and J by 3 bases, with 14 bases between. From germline, CDR1 is WSHSY and CDR2 SAAADI. The sample belongs to a study of T cell responses to AZD1222 COVID-19 vaccine. Study-wide results and caveats: Distributed over spike, vaccine-associated CD4 TCRs predominated at 160-218 and 743-854.

Method: immunoSEQ multiplex PCR; TCRdb's copy keeps in-frame clones and lacks some. The table has around 180,000 clones, approximately 86% seen once. Sequences were derived from peripheral blood, sampled on day 0 of AZD1222 vaccination. The chain recombines TRBV10-2 with TRBJ1-1, with a tentative D call TRBD1 (5 bases). The sequence derives from an adult in good health. The CDR3 protein is CASSESTASGDTEAFF. CDR3 DNA: TGCGCCAGCAGTGAGTCGACAGCCTCGGGGGACACTGAAGCTTTCTTT.